This TCR beta chain was documented in a study of identifying expanded T cells in peripheral blood. Germline lookup yields CDR1 DFQATT and CDR2 SNEGSKA (reference sequence). The germline V and J ends were trimmed by 6 bases and 12 bases, with 15 bases remaining between them. CDR3 length equals 11 residues. TCRdb keeps only in-frame clones here, not all; method: immunoSEQ multiplex PCR. The profile shows 75,000 to 95,000 clones, around 91% of them singletons. This clone has only one observation. Sequencing used blood. This chain uses TRBV20-1 with TRBJ2-1; the D gene is possibly TRBD2 (6 bases). This receptor was obtained from a person aged 18-70 years in good health. The CDR3 sequence is CSATPGLSQFF. For the CDR3, the DNA is TGCAGTGCCACCCCGGGACTCTCGCAGTTCTTC.